These 7 T cell receptor beta chains came from one sample sequenced in a study of cytomegalovirus exposure and HLA in healthy donors. Amplification used 60 Vbeta primers and 13 Jbeta primers. Measured with immunoSEQ multiplex PCR; TCRdb has only the in-frame clones, and not every one. This sample has about 95,000 clones; roughly 79% occur once, and the top ten carry 4.9%. The sample comprised PBMCs. The receptor source for this set is a woman in her thirties or forties in good health and CMV-seronegative.

The gene calls are TRBV27 and TRBJ2-7, with D perhaps TRBD1 (10 bases). Germline CDR1 is MNHEY and CDR2 is SMNVEV (reference sequence). The CDR3 loop spans 15 amino acids. Trimming removed 5 bases at V and 6 bases at J, with 20 bases between. This CDR3 is CASSPSGTGVTEQYF. CDR3 DNA: TGTGCCAGCAGTCCTAGCGGGACAGGGGTGACCGAGCAGTACTTC.

With respect to this clone: Other DNA sequences from this sample encode an identical CDR3 as well. For the CDR3, the DNA is TGTGCCAGCAGCCACAGGGAAGAAAAACTGTTTTTT. Translated: CASSHREEKLFF. V usage is TRBV7-6 and J usage is TRBJ1-4; the D gene is possibly TRBD1 (6 bases). The CDR3 has 12 residues. Trimming cost V 5 bases and J 8 bases, with 9 bases left between them. In germline, CDR1 is SGHVS, CDR2 FNYEAQ.

This clone was found a few times. The chain joins TRBV27 to TRBJ2-3, with 8 bases lining up with TRBD2. This CDR3 is built from 15 residues. Germline CDR1 reads MNHEY; CDR2 reads SMNVEV (reference sequence). After removal of 6 bases from V and 0 bases from J, the junction contained 5 bases not matched to a gene. The CDR3 reads CASREAGVSTDTQYF. The CDR3, as DNA: TGTGCCAGCAGGGAAGCGGGGGTAAGCACAGATACGCAGTATTTT.

Remarks on this clone: Different DNA sequences within this sample yield the same CDR3. CDR3 loop: CASGGASYEQYF. For the CDR3, the DNA is TGCGCCAGCGGAGGGGCCTCCTACGAGCAGTACTTC. The chain recombines TRBV5-1 with TRBJ2-7; the D gene is possibly TRBD2 (6 bases). The CDR3 spans 12 residues. Trimming took off 7 bases at V and 0 bases at J, with 8 bases between the two ends. Germline V gene lookup returns CDR1 SGHRS and CDR2 YFSETQ. The full variable domain, with the rest looked up from reference TRBV5-1 and TRBJ2-7, is KAGVTQTPRYLIKTRGQQVTLSCSPISGHRSVSWYQQTPGQGLQFLFEYFSETQRNKGNFPGRFSGRQFSNSRSEMNVSTLELGDSALYLCASGGASYEQYFGPGTRLTVT.

This clone turned up a few times. This rearrangement joins TRBV27 to TRBJ1-5, with unresolved D. The CDR3 has 13 residues. V gave up 3 bases and J gave up 3 bases, with 6 bases separating them. From germline, CDR1 is MNHEY and CDR2 SMNVEV (reference sequence). The CDR3 reads CASSFSPNQPQHF. The CDR3, as DNA: TGTGCCAGCAGTTTTAGTCCCAATCAGCCCCAGCATTTT.

The DNA of the CDR3 is TGTGCCAGCAGCCCAGCGGGGGGGCGGAAAGAGACCCAGTACTTC. Translation gives CASSPAGGRKETQYF. The genes are TRBV5-4 and TRBJ2-5, with 10 bases matching TRBD2. This CDR3 has 15 residues. V dropped 4 bases and J dropped 3; count of bases not matched to a gene: 6. Germline V lookup: CDR1 SGHNT, CDR2 YYREEE (reference sequence).

The chain uses TRBV9 and TRBJ2-7, with D possibly TRBD1 on 6 matching bases. Germline CDR1 and CDR2: SGDLS and YYNGEE. This CDR3 has 14 residues. Trimming shortened V by 5 bases and J by 2 bases, and 14 bases separated the two germline ends. CDR3 region: CASSRQVMTYEQYF. DNA of the CDR3: TGTGCCAGCAGTCGACAGGTAATGACCTACGAGCAGTACTTC. Full variable domain (missing parts from reference TRBV9 and TRBJ2-7): DSGVTQTPKHLITATGQRVTLRCSPRSGDLSVYWYQQSLDQGLQFLIQYYNGEERAKGNILERFSAQQFPDLHSELNLSSLELGDSALYFCASSRQVMTYEQYFGPGTRLTVT.